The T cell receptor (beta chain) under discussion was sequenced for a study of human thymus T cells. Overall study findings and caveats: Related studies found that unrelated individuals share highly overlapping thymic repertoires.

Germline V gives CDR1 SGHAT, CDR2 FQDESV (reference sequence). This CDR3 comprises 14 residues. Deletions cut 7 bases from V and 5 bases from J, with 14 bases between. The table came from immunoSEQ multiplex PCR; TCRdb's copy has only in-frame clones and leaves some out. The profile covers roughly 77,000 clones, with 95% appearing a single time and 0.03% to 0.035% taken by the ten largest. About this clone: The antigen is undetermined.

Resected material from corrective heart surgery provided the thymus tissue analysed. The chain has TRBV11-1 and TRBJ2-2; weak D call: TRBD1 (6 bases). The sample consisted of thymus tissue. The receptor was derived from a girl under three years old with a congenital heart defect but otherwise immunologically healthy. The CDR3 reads CASNPSRGTGELFF. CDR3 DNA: TGTGCCAGCAACCCCTCGAGGGGGACCGGGGAGCTGTTTTTT.